These 24 T cell receptor beta chains share one sample of origin, sequenced in a study of blood T cells in healthy people across ages. Primed by a sample-barcoded 5' primer and a J-beta primer mix, a second PCR proceeded for 7 to 11 cycles. MiXCR, applied by TCRdb to the 5' RACE reads, yields one record per CDR3 protein. The sample has hundreds of thousands of distinct CDR3 sequences; roughly 25% are singletons. The sample was also linked to a second study, of T cells of mothers and their children.

Material: blood. The receptors shown here come from a boy aged 5-17 years in good health.

This chain uses TRBV4-3 with TRBJ1-4; 8 nucleotides align to TRBD1. V was pared by 1 base and J by 10 bases, with 11 bases of the junction left unmatched. This CDR3 has 16 residues. Germline assignment: CDR1 LGHNA and CDR2 YSLEER. CDR3 nucleotides: TGCGCCAGCAGCCAAGCGGGGGGACAGGCGTCGGGAAAACTGTTTTTT. Amino acids: CASSQAGGQASGKLFF.

The chain couples TRBV18 to TRBJ2-3, with D possibly matching TRBD2 (5 bases). The germline V gene has CDR1 KGHSH and CDR2 LQKENI. There are 15 residues in the CDR3. The V end was cut by 2 bases, the J end by 5 bases, with 14 bases between. The CDR3 nucleotides read TGTGCCAGCTCACCAGAAAGGGCGGGCGGAGATACGCAGTATTTT. Encoded protein: CASSPERAGGDTQYF.

The chain links TRBV12-3 or TRBV12-4 to TRBJ1-5; TRBD1 is a possible D gene (6 bases). The V end was cut by 5 bases, the J end by 0 bases, with 14 bases between. The CDR3 runs 16 residues. CDR3 region: CASSPGAFSSNQPQHF. The CDR3 DNA is TGTGCCAGCAGTCCAGGGGCCTTTTCTAGCAATCAGCCCCAGCATTTT.

The gene calls are TRBV3-1 and TRBJ2-5; unclear D gene. Judging by the DNA end, TRBJ2-1 fits better; the J call may be wrong. Germline V lookup: CDR1 LGHDT, CDR2 YNNKEL (reference sequence). This CDR3 contains 15 residues. CDR3 bases: TGTGCCAGCAGCCAACGCCCCTCAAGCCACAATGAGCAGTTCTTC. Residues: CASSQRPSSHNEQFF.

This chain uses TRBV29-1 with TRBJ2-7; TRBD2 might be the D (6 bases). CDR1 is SQVTM, CDR2 ANQGSEA, per germline. The CDR3 spans 15 residues. V was cut by 1 base and J by 2 bases, with 15 bases left in between. The CDR3: CSVEVSSGSPYEQYF. DNA for the CDR3: TGCAGCGTTGAAGTTTCCAGCGGGTCGCCCTACGAGCAGTACTTC.

The V and J genes are TRBV3-1 and TRBJ2-2, with D maybe TRBD2 (6 bases). Germline V CDR1 and CDR2: LGHDT, YNNKEL (reference sequence). CDR3 length equals 17 residues. The V and J ends lost 0 bases and 5 bases respectively, with 16 bases between them. DNA of the CDR3: TGTGCCAGCAGCCAAGATCTGGGGGGAGGATGGACCGGGGAGCTGTTTTTT. It specifies CASSQDLGGGWTGELFF.

This clonotype was seen a handful of times. The DNA for the CDR3 is TGTGCCAGCAGCAAAGGGACACAGGGGGAGACCCAGTACTTC. Encoded protein: CASSKGTQGETQYF. The chain is built from TRBV7-6 and TRBJ2-5; TRBD1 agrees at 7 bases. V lost 5 bases, J lost 5 bases, and 8 bases stayed unmatched. Germline V gene data show CDR1 as SGHVS and CDR2 as FNYEAQ. The CDR3 sequence is 14 residues long.

The chain employs TRBV6-2 or TRBV6-3 and TRBJ1-1, with TRBD1 identical over 9 bases. Germline V gene sequence: CDR1 MNHEY, CDR2 SVGEGT. The CDR3 is made up of 14 amino acids. V lost 4 bases to trimming and J lost 10 bases; unmatched junction nucleotides: 10. CDR3: CASSSTLQGAGAFF. In DNA, the CDR3 is TGTGCCAGCAGTTCAACATTACAGGGGGCCGGAGCTTTCTTT.

The chain joins TRBV20-1 to TRBJ1-1; D gene ambiguous. The CDR3 runs 13 residues. Trimming pared 3 bases from V and 4 bases from J, leaving 12 bases between. Germline V gives CDR1 DFQATT, CDR2 SNEGSKA (reference sequence). Here the CDR3 DNA reads TGCAGTGCTAGCGGGGAGAAGGGCACTGAAGCTTTCTTT. Residues: CSASGEKGTEAFF.

The chain has TRBV4-3 and TRBJ2-5, with D hard to call. Gene TRBJ2-7 matches the end of the DNA better, so the J call may be wrong. Germline V gene sequence: CDR1 LGHNA, CDR2 YSLEER. CDR3 size: 15 residues. DNA for the CDR3: TGCGCCAGCAGCCAAGGAGTAGGGAATCCCTACGAGCAGTACTTC. As protein: CASSQGVGNPYEQYF.

This clonotype was seen only a few times. The chain joins TRBV15 to TRBJ2-5, with D hard to call. The CDR3 sequence is 14 residues long. In germline, CDR1 is LNHNV, CDR2 YYDKDF (reference sequence). V lost 4 bases and J 5 bases, leaving 14 bases between the germline ends. In nucleotides, the CDR3 is TGTGCCACCAGCAATGTCCCGAGATGGGAGACCCAGTACTTC. Amino acids: CATSNVPRWETQYF.

This CDR3 is CASSLGSGRVDGQFF. The CDR3, as DNA: TGTGCCAGCAGTTTGGGTAGCGGGCGGGTCGATGGGCAGTTCTTC. The chain recombines TRBV27 with TRBJ2-1; 7 bases map to TRBD2. CDR3 size: 15 residues. CDR1 MNHEY and CDR2 SMNVEV come from the germline V gene (reference sequence). V dropped 3 bases and J dropped 12; count of bases not matched to a gene: 14.

This chain uses TRBV27 with TRBJ2-5; D unresolved. Near its end, the DNA agrees better with TRBJ2-1, so the J call may be wrong. The germline CDR1 and CDR2 sequences are MNHEY and SMNVEV (reference sequence). This CDR3 has 13 amino acids. CDR3 protein: CASSFRPFGEQFF. The CDR3 DNA is TGTGCCAGCAGTTTCAGGCCCTTTGGTGAGCAGTTCTTC.

This clonotype was seen only a few times. The chain joins TRBV20-1 to TRBJ2-5; 7 bases map to TRBD2. The V gene's germline CDR1 is DFQATT and CDR2 SNEGSKA (reference sequence). The J segment lost 1 base and the V segment lost 6 bases, leaving 2 bases of the junction unmatched. This CDR3 comprises 12 residues. The CDR3 DNA follows: TGCAGTGCAGGACTAGGCCAAGAGACCCAGTACTTC. It encodes CSAGLGQETQYF.

The chain links TRBV9 to TRBJ2-5, with 7 nucleotides matching TRBD1. V lost 3 bases, J lost 5 bases, and 10 bases stayed unmatched. The CDR3 length is 15 residues. Germline CDR1 reads SGDLS; CDR2 reads YYNGEE. The DNA of the CDR3 is TGTGCCAGCAGCGCTGACAGGGTTCGAGGGGAGACCCAGTACTTC. It is translated as CASSADRVRGETQYF.

This clonotype was detected a few times. The gene calls are TRBV12-3 or TRBV12-4 and TRBJ1-4; no firm D call. The CDR3 runs to 14 residues. V was pared by 3 bases and J by 7 bases, with 12 bases between. The CDR3 spells CASSFRDLGEKLFF. CDR3 in DNA: TGTGCCAGCAGTTTCCGGGATCTCGGTGAAAAACTGTTTTTT.

The genes are TRBV9 and TRBJ1-1; TRBD1 aligns across 8 bases. Germline V gene data show CDR1 as SGDLS and CDR2 as YYNGEE. J was trimmed by 10 bases and V by 2 bases; bases with no gene match: 7. This CDR3 has 13 amino acids. CDR3 in DNA: TGTGCCAGCAGCGTGGCAGGGGGCGAAGGAGCTTTCTTT. The encoded protein is CASSVAGGEGAFF.

This clonotype was seen more than once but under ten times. This chain joins TRBV6-5 and TRBJ1-5, with D unclear. Trimming pared 9 bases from V and 3 bases from J, leaving 15 bases between. The CDR3 sequence is 14 residues long. Per the germline V gene, CDR1 is MNHEY and CDR2 is SVGAGI. CDR3 DNA: TGTGCCAGAAGATTAACAGATTCCAATCAGCCCCAGCATTTT. Encoded protein: CARRLTDSNQPQHF.

This clonotype was observed a single time. CDR3 sequence (DNA): TGTGCCAGCAGCTACCAATCAGGGGTCGGAGAGACCCAGTACTTC. Translating gives CASSYQSGVGETQYF. This sequence joins TRBV7-6 and TRBJ2-5; tentatively, D is TRBD1 (6 bases). V lost 4 bases, J lost 4 bases, and 16 bases lay in between. This CDR3 has 15 amino acids. Looked up from germline, CDR1 is SGHVS and CDR2 is FNYEAQ.

This clonotype was observed a few times. This chain links TRBV10-3 with TRBJ2-5; D might be TRBD1 (6 bases). Matching the DNA end better, TRBJ2-1 makes the J call doubtful. The CDR3 is 16 amino acids. CDR1 ENHRY and CDR2 SYGVKD come from the germline V gene. CDR3 DNA: TGTGCCATCAGTGAGCGGACAGCGCCTCAAGAGAATGAGCAGTTCTTC. This codes for CAISERTAPQENEQFF.

This clonotype was detected only a few times. The chain links TRBV4-3 to TRBJ2-5; D may correspond to TRBD1 or TRBD2 (5 bases each). The germline CDR1 and CDR2 sequences are LGHNA and YSLEER. Trimming removed 0 bases from V and 7 bases from J, with 18 bases in between. This CDR3 contains 16 residues. CDR3 sequence reads: CASSQDFGTGSGTQYF. CDR3 sequence (DNA): TGCGCCAGCAGCCAAGATTTCGGGACGGGGTCCGGGACCCAGTACTTC.

This clonotype was seen a few times. V and J are TRBV7-6 and TRBJ1-3, with D possibly TRBD1 on 6 matching bases. This CDR3 comprises 16 residues. V dropped 3 bases and J dropped 0 bases, with 12 bases sitting between them. The V gene's germline CDR1 is SGHVS and CDR2 FNYEAQ. The CDR3, as DNA: TGTGCCAGCAGCTTCGGAATACAGGGCTCTGGAAACACCATATATTTT. Translation: CASSFGIQGSGNTIYF.

Only a few counts were recorded for this clonotype. The chain recombines TRBV18 with TRBJ1-1; D unresolved. Deletions cut 4 bases from V and 4 bases from J, with 10 bases between. The CDR3 spans 13 residues. From germline, CDR1 is KGHSH and CDR2 LQKENI. CDR3 coding DNA: TGTGCCAGCTCACAGAGGGTTCTCACTGAAGCTTTCTTT. This encodes CASSQRVLTEAFF. The full variable domain, with the rest looked up from reference TRBV18 and TRBJ1-1, is NAGVMQNPRHLVRRRGQEARLRCSPMKGHSHVYWYRQLPEEGLKFMVYLQKENIIDESGMPKERFSAEFPKEGPSILRIQQVVRGDSAAYFCASSQRVLTEAFFGQGTRLTVV.

The sample holds a few counts of this clonotype. The chain is built from TRBV4-2 and TRBJ2-7; D not certain. From germline, CDR1 is LGHNA and CDR2 YNFKEQ. Trimming removed 0 bases at V and 5 bases at J, with 14 bases between. The CDR3 consists of 15 residues. The CDR3 DNA reads TGTGCCAGCAGCCAAGAGAGGAACTTGATCCACGAGCAGTACTTC. Translating it yields CASSQERNLIHEQYF.